These 29 T cell receptor beta chains were sequenced from one sample in a study of neurological immune-mediated disorders. Each CDR3 protein is one row after TCRdb ran MiXCR on the 5' RACE reads. This table holds roughly 100,000 distinct CDR3 sequences, 10% to 13% found once. Time point noted: longitudinal time-point 3. The sequenced sample consisted of PBMCs. The receptor set was obtained from a female donor with HTLV-1-associated myelopathy (HAM/TSP).

In this sample, this clonotype turned up many times. The chain couples TRBV5-1 to TRBJ2-7; D is possibly TRBD1 (5 bases). The CDR3 spans 13 residues. Germline loops: CDR1 SGHRS, CDR2 YFSETQ. V lost 1 base and J lost 7, with 12 bases in between. The CDR3 here is CASSLWQGEEQYF. For the CDR3, the DNA is TGCGCCAGCAGCTTGTGGCAGGGCGAGGAGCAGTACTTC.

This clonotype was seen ten or more times. This sequence joins TRBV5-1 and TRBJ1-2; 8 nucleotides line up with TRBD1. Trimming at V came to 5 bases and at J to 0 bases, leaving 9 bases not matched to a gene. The CDR3 is 16 residues long. Germline lookup yields CDR1 SGHRS and CDR2 YFSETQ. CDR3: CASRLSVGQANYGYTF. CDR3 bases: TGCGCCAGCAGACTGTCCGTGGGACAGGCTAACTATGGCTACACCTTC.

This clonotype was recorded at least ten times. The chain recombines TRBV7-2 with TRBJ2-3; D ambiguous. Germline V gene data show CDR1 as SGHTA and CDR2 as FQGNSA. Trimming removed 4 bases from V and 4 bases from J, with 21 bases in between. There are 17 residues in the CDR3. CDR3 bases: TGTGCCAGCAGCTCAATTAGGCCCATTCCAAGCCCAGATACGCAGTATTTT. Protein: CASSSIRPIPSPDTQYF.

This clonotype was counted only a few times. CDR3 bases: TGTGCCACCAGTGATACCGACAGGGCGCACACCGGGGAGCTGTTTTTT. Protein sequence: CATSDTDRAHTGELFF. This chain uses TRBV24-1 with TRBJ2-2; 7 bases agree with TRBD1. The CDR3 is made up of 16 amino acids. V shed 3 bases, J shed 3 bases, and the junction held 6 bases outside the gene matches. Germline loops: CDR1 KGHDR, CDR2 SFDVKD.

CDR3 sequence (DNA): TGCGCCAGCAGCTTGGAAAGTACCGGGGCCAACGTCCTGACTTTC. Amino acids: CASSLESTGANVLTF. The V and J genes are TRBV5-1 and TRBJ2-6; D call uncertain. Germline CDR1 SGHRS, CDR2 YFSETQ. CDR3 length equals 15 residues. Trimming stripped 0 bases from V and 4 bases from J, with 8 bases between.

There are many counts of this clonotype. The genes are TRBV7-9 and TRBJ2-6, with D unclear. From germline, CDR1 is SEHNR and CDR2 FQNEAQ (reference sequence). The CDR3 has 14 amino acids. V lost 4 bases, J lost 2 bases, and 6 bases lay in between. The CDR3 is CASSSGAGANVLTF. The CDR3 DNA reads as TGTGCCAGCAGCTCGGGTGCTGGGGCCAACGTCCTGACTTTC.

This CDR3 is CASSYGSLAKNIQYF. The CDR3 DNA is TGTGCCAGCAGTTACGGCAGTCTAGCCAAAAACATTCAGTACTTC. The chain is built from TRBV6-5 and TRBJ2-4, with D unresolved. V gave up 2 bases and J gave up 0 bases, with 8 bases separating them. The CDR3 is made up of 15 amino acids. In germline, CDR1 is MNHEY, CDR2 SVGAGI.

The table lists this clonotype with many counts. Here the CDR3 reads CASSLFGASQHF. CDR3 DNA: TGTGCCAGCAGCTTGTTTGGAGCTTCCCAGCATTTT. V usage is TRBV5-6 and J usage is TRBJ1-5; D is ambiguous. CDR1 is SGHDT and CDR2 is YYEEEE in the germline V gene. The CDR3 runs to 12 residues. Trimming shortened V by 1 base and J by 11 bases, and 10 bases separated the two germline ends.

This clonotype was picked up many times. This chain links TRBV10-3 with TRBJ2-3, with 7 bases aligning to TRBD2. The germline CDR1 and CDR2 sequences are ENHRY and SYGVKD. CDR3 length: 14 amino acids. With V trimmed by 6 bases and J by 2 bases, 5 bases remained unmatched. In DNA form, the CDR3 reads TGTGCCATCAGCGCGAGCGGGGACACAGATACGCAGTATTTT. It specifies CAISASGDTDTQYF.

This clonotype showed up many times. This chain connects TRBV5-1 to TRBJ2-7; D perhaps matches TRBD2 (6 bases). V was pared by 3 bases and J by 2 bases, with 15 bases between. The CDR3 loop spans 15 amino acids. Germline V gene sequence: CDR1 SGHRS, CDR2 YFSETQ. The CDR3 here is CASSSEGLSAYEQYF. The CDR3 nucleotides are TGCGCCAGCAGCTCAGAGGGACTTTCCGCCTACGAGCAGTACTTC.

This clonotype has a count of ten or more. The chain links TRBV5-1 to TRBJ2-3; TRBD2 aligns across 10 bases. Germline V gene lookup returns CDR1 SGHRS and CDR2 YFSETQ. This CDR3 has 16 residues. Trimming took 0 bases from V and 2 from J; bases not matched to a gene: 3. The CDR3 DNA follows: TGCGCCAGCAGCTTGGCCCTAGCGGGGGCCACAGATACGCAGTATTTT. Its protein is CASSLALAGATDTQYF.

This clonotype was found many times. The chain combines TRBV5-1 with TRBJ2-7, with D perhaps matching TRBD1 (5 bases). V lost 5 bases, J lost 6 bases, and 12 bases lay in between. This CDR3 comprises 12 residues. Per the germline V gene, CDR1 is SGHRS and CDR2 is YFSETQ. Here the CDR3 DNA reads TGCGCCAGCAGTCTAGGGGTGGGCGAGCAGTACTTC. This gives the protein CASSLGVGEQYF.

This chain uses TRBV6-6 with TRBJ2-7; D remains unclear. The germline V gene has CDR1 MNHNY and CDR2 SVGAGI (reference sequence). This CDR3 region has 12 residues. The V gene lost 2 bases and the J gene lost 5 bases, with 7 bases spanning the gap. The CDR3 nucleotides read TGTGCCAGCAGTTACGGTTTGAACGAGCAGTACTTC. This gives the protein CASSYGLNEQYF.

This clonotype was counted ten times or more. This chain connects TRBV2 to TRBJ2-3; D ambiguous. Germline loops: CDR1 SNHLY, CDR2 FYNNEI. The V end was cut by 4 bases, the J end by 5 bases, with 10 bases between. The CDR3 runs 13 residues. The CDR3 DNA follows: TGTGCCAGCAGTGTTTTTAGGGAAGATACGCAGTATTTT. Amino acids: CASSVFREDTQYF.

The rearrangement joins TRBV20-1 to TRBJ2-3; TRBD2 aligns across 7 bases. Germline lookup yields CDR1 DFQATT and CDR2 SNEGSKA (reference sequence). The CDR3 covers 13 residues. V trimming: 4 bases; J trimming: 1 base; junction bases outside the gene matches: 2. The CDR3 loop is CSAKSGGTDTQYF. The DNA of the CDR3 is TGCAGTGCTAAAAGCGGGGGCACAGATACGCAGTATTTT.

There are a few counts of this clonotype. Possible read error: a much larger clone is one base away. This is likely a read error, given that the CDR3 carries no conserved phenylalanine or tryptophan at its end. CDR3 coding DNA: TGTGCCACCTACAGAACTGGGGCCAACGTCCTGACTTTA. Translation gives CATYRTGANVLTL. V is TRBV6-5 and J is TRBJ2-6; D ambiguous. The V and J ends lost 10 bases and 2 bases respectively, with 9 bases between them. Germline loops: CDR1 MNHEY, CDR2 SVGAGI. The CDR3 contains 13 residues.

Many counts were recorded for this clonotype. The chain employs TRBV25-1 and TRBJ1-2; D unresolved. The germline V gene has CDR1 MGHDK and CDR2 SYGVNS. Between the trimmed V and J ends, which lost 6 bases and 1 base, there was a span of 6 bases. This CDR3 has 12 residues. The CDR3 reads CASSRGNYGYTF. CDR3 DNA: TGTGCCAGCAGCCGGGGTAACTATGGCTACACCTTC.

This clonotype occurred many times. This chain joins TRBV3-1 and TRBJ2-6, with unresolved D. The V end lost 0 bases, the J end lost 0 bases, and 6 bases lay between the germline ends. CDR1 LGHDT and CDR2 YNNKEL come from the germline V gene (reference sequence). This CDR3 region has 16 residues. The CDR3 nucleotides read TGTGCCAGCAGCCAAGACTGGACCTCTGGGGCCAACGTCCTGACTTTC. Translating it yields CASSQDWTSGANVLTF.

This clonotype was counted ten times or more. This chain uses TRBV12-3 or TRBV12-4 with TRBJ2-1, with 11 bases identical to TRBD1. The CDR3 length is 15 residues. V was clipped by 5 bases and J by 2 bases; unmatched bases: 2. CDR3 residues: CASSQGQGAYNEQFF. The CDR3 bases are TGTGCCAGCAGTCAGGGACAGGGGGCCTACAATGAGCAGTTCTTC.

This clonotype was recorded many times. CDR3 region: CSARVNAGGFGTQYF. CDR3 sequence (DNA): TGCAGTGCTAGAGTCAATGCAGGGGGTTTTGGTACGCAGTATTTT. This chain joins TRBV20-1 and TRBJ2-3; 7 bases align to TRBD1. The germline gives CDR1 DFQATT, CDR2 SNEGSKA (reference sequence). The CDR3 has 15 residues. The ends lost 1 base at V and 8 bases at J; junction bases unmatched: 12.

CDR3 sequence reads: CASSGGPGATEAFF. The CDR3 DNA follows: TGCGCCAGCAGCGGGGGGCCTGGGGCCACTGAAGCTTTCTTT. This chain joins TRBV5-1 and TRBJ1-1; tentative D call: TRBD1 (6 bases). V lost 4 bases and J lost 4, with 14 bases in between. This CDR3 contains 14 residues. The germline V gene encodes CDR1 SGHRS and CDR2 YFSETQ.

This clonotype has at least ten counts. The chain has TRBV7-9 and TRBJ2-1; perhaps TRBD1 as D (6 bases). The CDR3 extends over 15 amino acids. Germline values: CDR1 SEHNR, CDR2 FQNEAQ (reference sequence). V was cut by 3 bases and J by 4 bases, with 13 bases left in between. The CDR3: CASSFTGQDYNEQFF. The CDR3 nucleotides read TGTGCCAGCAGCTTTACAGGGCAAGATTACAATGAGCAGTTCTTC.

V gene TRBV20-1 combines with J gene TRBJ2-7, with 9 bases fitting TRBD1. Germline lookup yields CDR1 DFQATT and CDR2 SNEGSKA (reference sequence). The CDR3 runs 14 residues. The junction had 11 bases not matched to a gene; V was cut back by 6 bases and J by 5 bases. CDR3 sequence reads: CSATTGQGFHEQYF. The CDR3 DNA reads TGCAGTGCGACTACGGGACAGGGCTTCCACGAGCAGTACTTC.

This clonotype was observed a few times. The chain recombines TRBV7-2 with TRBJ2-3, with D perhaps matching TRBD2 (5 bases). V lost 5 bases and J lost 5, with 17 bases in between. The CDR3 extends over 15 amino acids. The germline CDR1 and CDR2 sequences are SGHTA and FQGNSA. The CDR3 bases are TGTGCCAGCAGCACATCCGGGCCCGGAGGAGATACGCAGTATTTT. This encodes CASSTSGPGGDTQYF. Variable domain in full (rest from reference TRBV7-2 and TRBJ2-3): GAGVSQSPSNKVTEKGKDVELRCDPISGHTALYWYRQSLGQGLEFLIYFQGNSAPDKSGLPSDRFSAERTGGSVSTLTIQRTQQEDSAVYLCASSTSGPGGDTQYFGPGTRLTVL.

This clonotype was seen at least ten times. This chain joins TRBV11-2 and TRBJ2-1; TRBD2 agrees at 8 bases. V lost 5 bases to trimming and J lost 6 bases; unmatched junction nucleotides: 9. The germline V gene encodes CDR1 SGHAT and CDR2 FQNNGV. CDR3 size: 15 residues. The CDR3 nucleotides read TGTGCCAGCAGCCGGGGACTAGACAGGCCCAATGAGCAGTTCTTC. Protein product: CASSRGLDRPNEQFF.

The table lists this clonotype with many counts. The rearrangement joins TRBV7-2 to TRBJ2-3; 9 nucleotides match TRBD2. Germline CDR1 SGHTA, CDR2 FQGNSA. Trimming removed 5 bases from V and 3 bases from J; junction bases left unmatched: 9. The CDR3 spans 16 residues. CDR3 sequence reads: CASSPARGGATDTQYF. DNA of the CDR3: TGTGCCAGCAGCCCCGCCCGCGGGGGGGCGACAGATACGCAGTATTTT. Together with reference TRBV7-2 and TRBJ2-3, the CDR3 gives the full variable domain: GAGVSQSPSNKVTEKGKDVELRCDPISGHTALYWYRQSLGQGLEFLIYFQGNSAPDKSGLPSDRFSAERTGGSVSTLTIQRTQQEDSAVYLCASSPARGGATDTQYFGPGTRLTVL.

This clonotype was counted ten times or more. The CDR3: CASSAMGREAFF. In DNA, the CDR3 is TGTGCCAGCAGCGCGATGGGACGGGAAGCTTTCTTT. The rearrangement uses TRBV5-5 and TRBJ1-1, with TRBD1 as a possible D gene (5 bases). The CDR3 totals 12 residues. V lost 4 bases to trimming and J lost 8 bases, with 12 bases between them. Germline values: CDR1 SGHKS, CDR2 YYEKEE (reference sequence).

The CDR3 DNA sequence: TGTGCCAGCAGCGCCTCCACATCACAGGGGGAGACCCAGTACTTC. This gives the protein CASSASTSQGETQYF. V gene TRBV9 combines with J gene TRBJ2-5; 7 bases match TRBD1. With 3 bases clipped from V and 5 bases from J, the junction kept 10 bases outside the gene matches. Germline V gene data show CDR1 as SGDLS and CDR2 as YYNGEE. The CDR3 extends over 15 amino acids.

This clonotype has a count of ten or more. The chain recombines TRBV2 with TRBJ1-5; weak D call: TRBD1 (5 bases). The CDR3 totals 18 residues. The V and J ends lost 8 bases and 7 bases respectively, with 30 bases between them. CDR1 and CDR2 (germline): SNHLY, FYNNEI. CDR3 coding DNA: TGTGCCAGCCGCCGGAAACCGGGACCGTTGCAATCTTTGCAGCCCCAGCATTTT. The encoded protein is CASRRKPGPLQSLQPQHF.